Presented here are 13 T cell receptor beta chains from one specimen sequenced in a study of cytomegalovirus exposure and HLA in healthy donors. A multiplex PCR was run with 60 Vbeta primers and 13 Jbeta primers. Clones were read by immunoSEQ multiplex PCR, and TCRdb kept only the in-frame ones, dropping some. The sample yields around 180,000 clones, more than 70% seen once. The sequenced material came from PBMCs. These TCRs come from a woman in her thirties or forties in good health and CMV-seronegative.

The chain uses TRBV29-1 and TRBJ1-1; no clear D gene. V gave up 1 base and J gave up 4 bases, with 7 bases separating them. This CDR3 has 12 residues. Germline V gene lookup returns CDR1 SQVTM and CDR2 ANQGSEA. In DNA form, the CDR3 reads TGCAGCGTTGAAGCCTTGAGCACTGAAGCTTTCTTT. Translating gives CSVEALSTEAFF.

This chain connects TRBV18 to TRBJ2-3; D ambiguous. The V and J ends lost 2 bases and 7 bases respectively, with 10 bases between them. Germline CDR1 KGHSH, CDR2 LQKENI. This CDR3 is 13 amino acids long. The CDR3 spells CASSPNLSNTQYF. CDR3 nucleotide sequence: TGTGCCAGCTCACCAAATTTGAGCAATACGCAGTATTTT.

The V call is TRBV7-6, the J call TRBJ2-5; D remains ambiguous. The CDR3 length is 12 residues. The V and J ends lost 3 bases and 5 bases respectively, with 7 bases between them. Germline values: CDR1 SGHVS, CDR2 FNYEAQ. In DNA form, the CDR3 reads TGTGCCAGCAGCTTCGAGATTGAGACCCAGTACTTC. Residues: CASSFEIETQYF.

The chain couples TRBV5-1 to TRBJ2-1; 7 nucleotides line up with TRBD1. V lost 4 bases, J lost 5 bases, and 6 bases stayed unmatched. The CDR3 contains 14 residues. Germline CDR1 and CDR2: SGHRS and YFSETQ. The CDR3 DNA follows: TGCGCCAGCAGCCGACAGGGACCCAACAATGAGCAGTTCTTC. Translated, it gives CASSRQGPNNEQFF.

V is TRBV5-6 and J is TRBJ2-3; 8 nucleotides line up with TRBD2. Germline values: CDR1 SGHDT, CDR2 YYEEEE. This CDR3 is built from 16 residues. The V and J ends lost 5 bases and 5 bases, in that order; junction bases with no gene match: 13. CDR3: CASSYKAGARVDTQYF. The CDR3 DNA follows: TGTGCCAGCAGTTATAAAGCGGGAGCAAGGGTAGATACGCAGTATTTT.

This clone was counted a single time. The chain couples TRBV6-1 to TRBJ2-5; D might be TRBD1 (6 bases). Per germline, CDR1 MNHNS and CDR2 SASEGT. V was trimmed by 7 bases and J by 1 base, leaving 13 bases between them. This CDR3 contains 14 residues. CDR3 in amino acids: CASTSGVFQETQYF. The DNA of the CDR3 is TGTGCCAGCACATCAGGGGTATTCCAAGAGACCCAGTACTTC.

This sequence joins TRBV6-5 and TRBJ1-5; 11 bases map to TRBD1. The CDR3 is 16 amino acids. Germline V gene lookup returns CDR1 MNHEY and CDR2 SVGAGI. The V segment lost 4 bases and the J segment 6 bases; nucleotides outside the gene matches: 8. The CDR3 here is CASSSAGQGAIQPQHF. The CDR3 nucleotides read TGTGCCAGCAGTTCTGCAGGACAGGGGGCGATTCAGCCCCAGCATTTT.

In this sample, this clone turned up a few times. The chain has TRBV29-1 and TRBJ1-5; 9 nucleotides agree with TRBD1. V lost 6 bases to trimming and J lost 5 bases; unmatched junction nucleotides: 8. CDR1 SQVTM and CDR2 ANQGSEA come from the germline V gene. The CDR3 contains 14 residues. Written as DNA, the CDR3 is TGCAGCGTCAAAACAGGGGGCTCGGATCAGCCCCAGCATTTT. Translating gives CSVKTGGSDQPQHF.

Worth noting for this clone: Other DNA sequences in the sample encode the same CDR3. This chain links TRBV6-5 with TRBJ1-1, with TRBD1 matching 7 bases. V was clipped by 6 bases and J by 5 bases; unmatched bases: 6. CDR1 and CDR2 from the germline V gene are MNHEY and SVGAGI. The CDR3 is made up of 13 amino acids. CDR3 residues: CASRTTGLTEAFF. In nucleotides, the CDR3 is TGTGCCAGCAGAACGACAGGGCTGACTGAAGCTTTCTTT.

J is TRBJ2-2 and V is TRBV29-1; 12 bases are shared with TRBD2. Germline assignment: CDR1 SQVTM and CDR2 ANQGSEA. V gave up 0 bases and J gave up 7 bases; unmatched junction bases: 3. CDR3 length equals 15 residues. CDR3 residues: CSVEETSGSGGELFF. In nucleotides, the CDR3 is TGCAGCGTTGAAGAGACTAGCGGGAGCGGCGGGGAGCTGTTTTTT.

This chain links TRBV7-9 with TRBJ1-1, with D perhaps matching TRBD1 (6 bases). The CDR3 spans 15 residues. V was pared by 3 bases and J by 1 base, with 12 bases between. Germline V gene sequence: CDR1 SEHNR, CDR2 FQNEAQ (reference sequence). The CDR3 here is CASSFFRDKNTEAFF. CDR3 DNA sequence: TGTGCCAGCAGCTTTTTCCGGGACAAGAACACTGAAGCTTTCTTT.

This rearrangement joins TRBV19 to TRBJ1-1; 10 bases line up with TRBD1. Per the germline V gene, CDR1 is LNHDA and CDR2 is SQIVND (reference sequence). CDR3 length equals 14 residues. The ends lost 5 bases at V and 4 bases at J; junction bases unmatched: 4. The CDR3 DNA reads as TGTGCCAGTAGTGCGGGACAGGGGTTCACTGAAGCTTTCTTT. Translation gives CASSAGQGFTEAFF.

The chain links TRBV5-1 to TRBJ2-2; 8 nucleotides match TRBD1. CDR1 and CDR2 (germline): SGHRS, YFSETQ. This CDR3 comprises 18 residues. V dropped 0 bases and J dropped 4; count of bases not matched to a gene: 11. The CDR3 loop reads CASSLEGVGRGRTGELFF. CDR3 nucleotide sequence: TGCGCCAGCAGCTTGGAAGGGGTAGGCAGGGGGCGCACCGGGGAGCTGTTTTTT.